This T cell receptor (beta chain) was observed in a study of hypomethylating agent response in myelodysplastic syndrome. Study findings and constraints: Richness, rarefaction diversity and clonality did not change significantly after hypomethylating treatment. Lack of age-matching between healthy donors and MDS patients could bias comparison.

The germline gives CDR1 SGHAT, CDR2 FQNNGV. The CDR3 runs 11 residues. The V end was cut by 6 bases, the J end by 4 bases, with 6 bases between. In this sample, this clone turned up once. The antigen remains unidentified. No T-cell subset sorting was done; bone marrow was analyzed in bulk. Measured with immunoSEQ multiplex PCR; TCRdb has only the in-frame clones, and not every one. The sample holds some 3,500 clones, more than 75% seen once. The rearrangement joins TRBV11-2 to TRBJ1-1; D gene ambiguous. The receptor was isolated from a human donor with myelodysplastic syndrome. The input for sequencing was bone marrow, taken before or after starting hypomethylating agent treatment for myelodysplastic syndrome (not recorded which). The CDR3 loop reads CASRVGTEAFF. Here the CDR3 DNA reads TGTGCCAGCAGGGTGGGCACTGAAGCTTTCTTT. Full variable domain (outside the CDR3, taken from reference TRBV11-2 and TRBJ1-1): EAGVAQSPRYKIIEKRQSVAFWCNPISGHATLYWYQQILGQGPKLLIQFQNNGVVDDSQLPKDRFSAERLKGVDSTLKIQPAKLEDSAVYLCASRVGTEAFFGQGTRLTVV.